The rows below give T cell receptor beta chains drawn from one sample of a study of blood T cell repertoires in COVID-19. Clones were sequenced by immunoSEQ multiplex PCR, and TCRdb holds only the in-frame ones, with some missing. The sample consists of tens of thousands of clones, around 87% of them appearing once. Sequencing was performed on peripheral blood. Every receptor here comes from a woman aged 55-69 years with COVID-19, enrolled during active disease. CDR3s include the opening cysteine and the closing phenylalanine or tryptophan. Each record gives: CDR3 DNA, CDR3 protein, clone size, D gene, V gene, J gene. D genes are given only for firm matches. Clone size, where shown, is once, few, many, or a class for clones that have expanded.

TGTGCCAGTAGTATAGGGGCAGGCGTCACCTACGAGCAGTACTTC	CASSIGAGVTYEQYF	-	-	TRBV19	TRBJ2-7
TGTGCCAGTAGCCCTGGACAGGGCTACCAAGAGACCCAGTACTTC	CASSPGQGYQETQYF	-	TRBD1	TRBV19	TRBJ2-5
TGTGCCAGCAGTTTAGGACAGGGCTCCTACGAGCAGTACTTC	CASSLGQGSYEQYF	-	TRBD1	TRBV27	TRBJ2-7
TGCGCCAGCAGCACGGGACAGTTCAATGAGCAGTTCTTC	CASSTGQFNEQFF	-	TRBD1	TRBV5-1	TRBJ2-1
TGTGCCAGCAGTTATAACGAGGGCGCAGGCTACACCTTC	CASSYNEGAGYTF	-	-	TRBV6-5	TRBJ1-2
TGCGCCAGCAGCCGGGAGCTGAGCGGAGTCTCCTACGAGCAGTACTTC	CASSRELSGVSYEQYF	-	-	TRBV4-3	TRBJ2-7
TGCGCCAGCAGCCAAGATTCGGGACAGGCATACGAGCAGTACTTC	CASSQDSGQAYEQYF	-	TRBD1	TRBV4-3	TRBJ2-7
TGTGCCAGCAGCAAATCCGGGACTACGACGAAAGGGGAGCAGTACTTC	CASSKSGTTTKGEQYF	-	TRBD2	TRBV7-8	TRBJ2-7
TGTGCCAGCATGATACAGGCCACCGATGAAGCTTTCTTT	CASMIQATDEAFF	-	-	TRBV2	TRBJ1-1
TGTGCCAGCAGTTACTCGCGGACAGGATTGAGATACACCTTC	CASSYSRTGLRYTF	-	TRBD1	TRBV6-5	TRBJ1-2
TGCGCCAGCAGCTTAAACGCGCGGGGAGCCTACGAGCAGTACTTC	CASSLNARGAYEQYF	-	-	TRBV5-1	TRBJ2-7
TGCAGCGCACTCGTCTCCTTCGGCACTGAAGCTTTCTTT	CSALVSFGTEAFF	few	-	TRBV29-1	TRBJ1-1
TGTGCCAGCAGTCCGGGACTAGCGGGAGGCAGAGTCTCCTACAATGAGCAGTTCTTC	CASSPGLAGGRVSYNEQFF	-	TRBD2	TRBV28	TRBJ2-1
TGTGCCAGCAGTTTTGGGGCAGCGAACACTGAAGCTTTCTTT	CASSFGAANTEAFF	-	-	TRBV27	TRBJ1-1
TGTGCCAGCAGCCGCCAAAGACAGGGGGAACTGTTTTTT	CASSRQRQGELFF	-	TRBD1	TRBV6-5	TRBJ1-4
TGTGCCAGCAGTAGTCGACAGGGGAACACTGAAGCTTTCTTT	CASSSRQGNTEAFF	-	TRBD1	TRBV6-5	TRBJ1-1
TGTGCCAGCAGTTACTCGGACAGTTTCAACTATGGCTACACCTTC	CASSYSDSFNYGYTF	once	-	TRBV6-5	TRBJ1-2